This TCR beta chain was observed in a study of control samples from healthy donors and cancer patients. Only in-frame clones appear in the TCRdb table, and some are missing; sequencing was by immunoSEQ multiplex PCR. The sample lists 150,000 or so clones; 93% were seen once. The CDR3 covers 12 residues. The V gene's germline CDR1 is SGDLS and CDR2 YYNGEE. Trimming removed 4 bases at V and 3 bases at J, with 8 bases between. The source is a man younger than 35 in good health. V usage is TRBV9 and J usage is TRBJ2-7; D not certain. Sequences were obtained from blood. The CDR3 sequence is CASSQSLYEQYF. In nucleotides, the CDR3 is TGTGCCAGCAGCCAGTCTCTCTACGAGCAGTACTTC.